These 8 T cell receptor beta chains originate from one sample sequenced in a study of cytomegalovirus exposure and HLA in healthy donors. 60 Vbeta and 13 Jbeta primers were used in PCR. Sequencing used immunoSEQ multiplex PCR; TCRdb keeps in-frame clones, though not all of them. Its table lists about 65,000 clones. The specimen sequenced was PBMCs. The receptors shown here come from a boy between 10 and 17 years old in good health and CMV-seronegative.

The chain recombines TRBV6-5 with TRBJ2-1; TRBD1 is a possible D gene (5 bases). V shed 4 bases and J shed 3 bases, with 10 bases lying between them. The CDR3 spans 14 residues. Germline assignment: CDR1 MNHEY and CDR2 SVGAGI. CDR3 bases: TGTGCCAGCAGTTGGCAGGGAAACTACAATGAGCAGTTCTTC. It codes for CASSWQGNYNEQFF.

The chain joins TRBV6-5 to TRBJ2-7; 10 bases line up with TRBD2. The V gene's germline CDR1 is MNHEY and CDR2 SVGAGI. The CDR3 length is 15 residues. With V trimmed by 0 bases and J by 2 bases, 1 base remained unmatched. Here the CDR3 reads CASSYSSGRAYEQYF. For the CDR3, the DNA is TGTGCCAGCAGTTACTCCAGCGGGAGGGCCTACGAGCAGTACTTC.

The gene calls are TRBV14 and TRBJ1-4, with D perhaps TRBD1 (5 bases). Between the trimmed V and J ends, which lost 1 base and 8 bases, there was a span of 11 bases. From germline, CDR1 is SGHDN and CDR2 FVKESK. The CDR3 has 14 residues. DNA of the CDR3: TGTGCCAGCAGCCAAGGACAGCCTAGGGAAAAACTGTTTTTT. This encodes CASSQGQPREKLFF.

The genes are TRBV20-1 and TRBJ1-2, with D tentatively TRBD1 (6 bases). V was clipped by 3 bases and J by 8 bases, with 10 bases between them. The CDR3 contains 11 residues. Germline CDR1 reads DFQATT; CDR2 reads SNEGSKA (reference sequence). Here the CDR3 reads CSARGADGYTF. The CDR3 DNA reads TGCAGTGCTAGGGGGGCGGACGGCTACACCTTC.

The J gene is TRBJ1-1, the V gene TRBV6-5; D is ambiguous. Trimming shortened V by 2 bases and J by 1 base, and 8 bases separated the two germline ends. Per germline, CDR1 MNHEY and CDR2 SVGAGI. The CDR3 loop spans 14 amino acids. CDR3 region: CASSYGEPNTEAFF. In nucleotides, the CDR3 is TGTGCCAGCAGTTACGGGGAGCCGAACACTGAAGCTTTCTTT.

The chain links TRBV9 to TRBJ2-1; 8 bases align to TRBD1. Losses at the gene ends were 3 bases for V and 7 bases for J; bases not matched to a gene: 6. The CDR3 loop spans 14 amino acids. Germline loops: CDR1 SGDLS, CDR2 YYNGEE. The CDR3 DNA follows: TGTGCCAGCAGCGGAGGGACAGGAGAGAATGAGCAGTTCTTC. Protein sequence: CASSGGTGENEQFF.

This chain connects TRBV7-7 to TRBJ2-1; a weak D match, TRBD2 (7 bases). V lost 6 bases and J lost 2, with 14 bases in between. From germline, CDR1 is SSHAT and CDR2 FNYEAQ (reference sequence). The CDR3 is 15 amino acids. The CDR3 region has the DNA TGTGCCAGCAGTCTTGAAGGGGGGGCCTACAATGAGCAGTTCTTC. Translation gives CASSLEGGAYNEQFF.

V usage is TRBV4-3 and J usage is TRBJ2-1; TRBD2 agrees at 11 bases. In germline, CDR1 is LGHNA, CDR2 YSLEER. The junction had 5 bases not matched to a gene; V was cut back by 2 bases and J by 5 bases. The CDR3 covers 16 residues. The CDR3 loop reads CASSQPGLAVNNEQFF. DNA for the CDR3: TGCGCCAGCAGCCAACCGGGACTAGCGGTTAACAATGAGCAGTTCTTC.